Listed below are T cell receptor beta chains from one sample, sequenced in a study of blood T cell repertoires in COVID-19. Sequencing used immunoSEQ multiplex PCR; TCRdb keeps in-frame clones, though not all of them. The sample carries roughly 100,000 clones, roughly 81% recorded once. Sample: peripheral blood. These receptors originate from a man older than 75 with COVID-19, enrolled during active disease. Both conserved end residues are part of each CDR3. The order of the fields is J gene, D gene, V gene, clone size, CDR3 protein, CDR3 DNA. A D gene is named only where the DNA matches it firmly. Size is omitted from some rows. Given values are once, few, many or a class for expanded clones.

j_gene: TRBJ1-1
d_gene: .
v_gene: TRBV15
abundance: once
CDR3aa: CATSRDLKLVMNTEAFF
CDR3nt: TGTGCCACCAGCAGAGATCTGAAGCTGGTTATGAACACTGAAGCTTTCTTT

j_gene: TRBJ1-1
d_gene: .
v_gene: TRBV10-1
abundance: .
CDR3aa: CASSLDKNTEAFF
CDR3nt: TGCGCCAGCAGTCTGGACAAGAACACTGAAGCTTTCTTT

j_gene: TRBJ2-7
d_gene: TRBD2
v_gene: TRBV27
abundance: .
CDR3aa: CASSPWSSGSYEQYF
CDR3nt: TGTGCCAGCAGTCCATGGTCTAGCGGGAGTTACGAGCAGTACTTC

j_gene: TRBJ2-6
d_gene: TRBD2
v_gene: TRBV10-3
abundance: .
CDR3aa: CAISTLAGGPLSNSGANVLTF
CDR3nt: TGTGCCATCAGTACCTTAGCGGGAGGGCCTTTGTCGAATTCTGGGGCCAACGTCCTGACTTTC

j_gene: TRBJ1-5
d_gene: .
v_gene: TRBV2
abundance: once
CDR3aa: CASSGQGTQPQHF
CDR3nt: TGTGCCAGCAGTGGGCAGGGTACTCAGCCCCAGCATTTT

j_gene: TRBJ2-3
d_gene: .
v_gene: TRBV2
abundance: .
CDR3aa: CASSRDFNTDTQYF
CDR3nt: TGTGCCAGCAGTCGGGACTTCAACACAGATACGCAGTATTTT

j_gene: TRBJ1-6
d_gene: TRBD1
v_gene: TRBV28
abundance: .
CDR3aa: CASTGGIAPLHF
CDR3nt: TGTGCCAGTACAGGGGGAATTGCACCCCTCCACTTT

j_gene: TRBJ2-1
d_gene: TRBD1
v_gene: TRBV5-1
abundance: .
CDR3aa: CASSARRDSRYNEQFF
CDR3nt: TGCGCCAGCAGCGCCCGACGGGACAGCCGCTACAATGAGCAGTTCTTC

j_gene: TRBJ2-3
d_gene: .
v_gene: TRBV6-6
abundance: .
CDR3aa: CASSFQQGGGTDTQYF
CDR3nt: TGTGCCAGCAGTTTTCAACAGGGAGGGGGCACAGATACGCAGTATTTT

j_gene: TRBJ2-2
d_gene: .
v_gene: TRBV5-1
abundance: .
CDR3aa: CASSFGRGTGELFF
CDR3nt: TGCGCCAGCAGCTTCGGTCGGGGCACCGGGGAGCTGTTTTTT

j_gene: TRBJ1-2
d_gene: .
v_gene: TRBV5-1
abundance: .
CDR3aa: CASSQTRGGNYGYTF
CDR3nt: TGCGCCAGCAGCCAGACTCGGGGTGGCAACTATGGCTACACCTTC

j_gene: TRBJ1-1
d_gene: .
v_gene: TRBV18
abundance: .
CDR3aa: CASSPPGANTEAFF
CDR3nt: TGTGCCAGCTCACCACCAGGGGCCAACACTGAAGCTTTCTTT

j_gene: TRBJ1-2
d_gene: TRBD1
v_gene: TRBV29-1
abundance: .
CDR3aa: CSVRQGYGYTF
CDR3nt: TGCAGCGTAAGACAGGGTTATGGCTACACCTTC

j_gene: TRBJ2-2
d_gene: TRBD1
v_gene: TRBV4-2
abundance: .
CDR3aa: CASSQVQGQGNTGELFF
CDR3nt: TGTGCCAGCAGCCAAGTACAGGGACAGGGGAACACCGGGGAGCTGTTTTTT

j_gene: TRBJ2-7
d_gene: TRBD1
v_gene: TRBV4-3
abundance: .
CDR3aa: CASSQVRDSSYEQYF
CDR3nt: TGCGCCAGCAGCCAAGTCCGGGACAGCTCCTACGAGCAGTACTTC

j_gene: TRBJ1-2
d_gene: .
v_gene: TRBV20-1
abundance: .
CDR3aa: CSAERGYGYTF
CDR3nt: TGCAGTGCAGAACGGGGTTATGGCTACACCTTC

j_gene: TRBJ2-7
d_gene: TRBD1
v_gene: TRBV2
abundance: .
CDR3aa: CASSWDRAYEQYF
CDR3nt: TGTGCCAGCAGTTGGGACAGAGCCTACGAGCAGTACTTC

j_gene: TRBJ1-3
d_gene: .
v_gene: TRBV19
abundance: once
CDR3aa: CASSIVAREAGNTIYF
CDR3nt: TGTGCCAGTAGTATTGTGGCCCGGGAAGCTGGAAACACCATATATTTT

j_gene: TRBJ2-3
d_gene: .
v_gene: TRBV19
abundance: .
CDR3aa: CASSIRGGGSTDTQYF
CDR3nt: TGTGCCAGTAGTATACGCGGCGGCGGGTCCACAGATACGCAGTATTTT

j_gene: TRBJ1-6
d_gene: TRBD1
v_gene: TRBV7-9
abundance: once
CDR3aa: CASSSGQGSSPLHF
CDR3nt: TGTGCCAGCAGCTCGGGACAGGGGAGCAGTCCCCTCCACTTT

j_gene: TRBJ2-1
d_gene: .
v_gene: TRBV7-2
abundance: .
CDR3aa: CASSMNRASFGNEQFF
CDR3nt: TGTGCCAGCAGCATGAACAGGGCGTCGTTTGGGAATGAGCAGTTCTTC

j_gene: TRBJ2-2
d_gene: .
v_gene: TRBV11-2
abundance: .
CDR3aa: CASSLEAGDHTGELFF
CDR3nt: TGTGCCAGCAGCTTAGAAGCCGGGGATCACACCGGGGAGCTGTTTTTT

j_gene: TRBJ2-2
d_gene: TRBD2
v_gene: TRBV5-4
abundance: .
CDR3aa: CASSSPGLAGRAGELFF
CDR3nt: TGTGCCAGCAGCTCACCGGGACTAGCGGGTCGGGCCGGGGAGCTGTTTTTT

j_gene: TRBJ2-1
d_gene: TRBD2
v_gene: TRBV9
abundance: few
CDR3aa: CASRTSGRNEQFF
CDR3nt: TGTGCCAGCAGGACTAGCGGGAGAAATGAGCAGTTCTTC

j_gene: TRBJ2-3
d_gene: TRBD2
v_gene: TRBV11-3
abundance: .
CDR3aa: CASSLDPGLAGGGDTQYF
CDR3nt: TGTGCCAGCAGCTTAGACCCGGGACTAGCGGGAGGGGGAGATACGCAGTATTTT

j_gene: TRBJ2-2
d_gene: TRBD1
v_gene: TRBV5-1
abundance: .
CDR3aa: CASNWDRTTGELFF
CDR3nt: TGCGCCAGCAACTGGGACAGGACCACCGGGGAGCTGTTTTTT

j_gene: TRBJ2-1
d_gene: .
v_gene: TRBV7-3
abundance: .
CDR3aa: CASSLLPTGAYNEQFF
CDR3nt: TGTGCCAGCAGCTTACTTCCGACGGGAGCCTACAATGAGCAGTTCTTC

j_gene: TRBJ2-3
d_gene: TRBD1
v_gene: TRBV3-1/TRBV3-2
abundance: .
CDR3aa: CASSRRTGGRDTQYF
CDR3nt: TGTGCCAGCAGCCGCCGGACAGGGGGCAGGGATACGCAGTATTTT

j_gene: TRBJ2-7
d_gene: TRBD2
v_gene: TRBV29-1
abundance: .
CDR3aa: CSVVSGGRAYEQYF
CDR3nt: TGCAGCGTTGTCAGCGGGGGGCGCGCCTACGAGCAGTACTTC

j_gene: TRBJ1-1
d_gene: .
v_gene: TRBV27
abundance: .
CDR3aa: CASSITGYGDTEAFF
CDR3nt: TGTGCCAGCAGTATTACAGGTTACGGAGACACTGAAGCTTTCTTT

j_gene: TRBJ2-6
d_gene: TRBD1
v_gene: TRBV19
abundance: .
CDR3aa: CASSSGQGTSGANVLTF
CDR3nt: TGTGCCAGTAGTTCGGGACAGGGGACTTCTGGGGCCAACGTCCTGACTTTC

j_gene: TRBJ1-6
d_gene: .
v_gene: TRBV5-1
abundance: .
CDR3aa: CASSAGRINSPLHF
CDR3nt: TGCGCCAGCAGCGCGGGACGGATTAATTCACCCCTCCACTTT

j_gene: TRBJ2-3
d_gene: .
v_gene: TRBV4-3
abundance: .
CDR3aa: CASSQDPQGTDTQYF
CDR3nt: TGCGCCAGCAGCCAAGATCCCCAGGGCACAGATACGCAGTATTTT

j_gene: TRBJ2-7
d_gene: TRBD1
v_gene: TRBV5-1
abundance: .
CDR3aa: CASSFTTGAAYEQYF
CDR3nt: TGCGCCAGCAGTTTCACGACAGGGGCGGCCTACGAGCAGTACTTC

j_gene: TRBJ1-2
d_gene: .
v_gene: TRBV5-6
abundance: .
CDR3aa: CASSLAEGGGYTF
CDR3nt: TGTGCCAGCAGCTTGGCCGAGGGAGGTGGCTACACCTTC

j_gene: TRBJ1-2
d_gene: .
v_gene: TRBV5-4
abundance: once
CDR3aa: CASSLVPGDGYTF
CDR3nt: TGTGCCAGCAGCTTGGTTCCAGGCGATGGCTACACCTTC

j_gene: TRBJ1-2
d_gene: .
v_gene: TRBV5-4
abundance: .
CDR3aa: CASSLVGANYGYTF
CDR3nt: TGTGCCAGCAGCTTGGTAGGGGCTAACTATGGCTACACCTTC

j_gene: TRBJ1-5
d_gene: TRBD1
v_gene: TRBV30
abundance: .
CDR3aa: CAWGTGLPNQPQHF
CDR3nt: TGTGCCTGGGGGACAGGGCTCCCTAATCAGCCCCAGCATTTT

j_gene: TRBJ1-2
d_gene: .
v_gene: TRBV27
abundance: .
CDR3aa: CASRLDSLNYGYTF
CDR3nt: TGTGCCAGCAGACTGGACAGTCTTAACTATGGCTACACCTTC

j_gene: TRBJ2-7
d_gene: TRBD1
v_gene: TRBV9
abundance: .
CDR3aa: CASSADRGEQYF
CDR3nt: TGTGCCAGCAGCGCAGACAGGGGCGAGCAGTACTTC